A selection of T cell receptor beta chains follows, all from one sample in a study of cytomegalovirus exposure and HLA in healthy donors. This table comes from immunoSEQ multiplex PCR, and its TCRdb copy is limited to in-frame clones, with some not included. The data contain roughly 140,000 clones, less than 10% of them singletons. Sequencing was carried out using PBMCs. All receptors come from a male donor in good health and CMV-seronegative. Each CDR3 is given without its conserved first and last residue. The order of the fields is V gene, J gene, CDR3 protein.

TRBV4-3,TRBJ2-6,ASSQEVPESSGANVLT
TRBV6-5,TRBJ1-2,ASRQGQYYGYT
TRBV28,TRBJ2-2,ASSLRGTGELF
TRBV25-1,TRBJ2-2,ASSISGRDTGELF
TRBV13,TRBJ2-5,ASSLEGLAGGQETQY
TRBV4-3,TRBJ2-7,ASSQDQGSSYEQY
TRBV7-2,TRBJ2-5,ASSSWPTSGIETQY
TRBV19,TRBJ1-5,ASLGQGYNQPQH
TRBV5-4,TRBJ2-5,ASSYGKAQETQY
TRBV9,TRBJ1-4,ASSVDTTGGEKLF
TRBV11-1,TRBJ1-2,ASSLMGTGDASYT
TRBV7-9,TRBJ2-7,ASSTGRGFYEQY
TRBV5-6,TRBJ1-1,ASTPQRGNTEAF
TRBV5-1,TRBJ2-3,ASSLASSGTQDTQY
TRBV9,TRBJ2-1,ASSVVGGRAGDEQF
TRBV2,-,ASSRRTGEDEQY
TRBV4-1,TRBJ2-7,ASSQAQAGYEQY
TRBV6-5,TRBJ1-2,ASSGRGYGYT
TRBV15,TRBJ2-1,ATSRGRESYNEQF
TRBV7-6,TRBJ2-2,ASSLAGTSGSTGELF
TRBV27,TRBJ2-2,ASRKPGLAGSGELF
TRBV19,TRBJ2-1,ASRLQGISYNEQF
TRBV2,TRBJ2-7,ASSGLATDYEQY
TRBV9,TRBJ1-1,ASSQGWEVMNTEAF
TRBV7-2,TRBJ2-7,ASSSRLAGLYEQY
TRBV9,TRBJ2-2,ASSPQGQGYTGELF
TRBV5-6,TRBJ2-5,ASSLAGRQETQY
TRBV19,TRBJ2-3,ATREGPSTDTQY
TRBV7-6,TRBJ1-1,ASSLEGENTEAF
TRBV6-1,TRBJ2-7,ASTKGLGDYEQY
TRBV19,TRBJ2-1,ASNSLAGIIYNEQF
TRBV28,TRBJ1-5,ASSLLNQPQH
TRBV6-1,TRBJ2-7,ASSGQGYLVTQY
TRBV11-2,TRBJ1-1,ASSPGSMNTEAF
TRBV10-3,TRBJ1-2,ATGTDGGYT
TRBV10-3,TRBJ2-7,AISEEVGGEQY
TRBV7-9,TRBJ2-1,ASSLANPGTDAYNEQF
TRBV28,TRBJ1-1,ASMMGGTEAF
TRBV29-1,TRBJ2-2,SVGLPNTGELF
TRBV28,TRBJ1-1,ASSLQGTEAF
TRBV7-3,TRBJ2-7,ASSFSSDHEQY
TRBV5-1,TRBJ1-2,ASSLGQNYGYT
TRBV25-1,TRBJ2-1,ASTPGAGNEQF
TRBV4-3,TRBJ1-5,ASSQVLSNQPQH
TRBV10-3,TRBJ1-1,AISESIQNTEAF
TRBV10-3,TRBJ2-7,AISESFELYEQY